This section outlines one T cell receptor beta chain sequence together with its context. Between the trimmed V and J ends, which lost 0 bases and 4 bases, there was a span of 21 bases. The germline V gene has CDR1 SQVTM and CDR2 ANQGSEA. The CDR3 has 17 amino acids. This specimen comes from a study of blood T cell repertoires in COVID-19. Study-wide context: COVID-19 samples, acute and convalescent, were from the United States, Italy and Spain.

Data came from immunoSEQ multiplex PCR; TCRdb stores just in-frame clones and leaves some out. The repertoire holds roughly 130,000 clones, with 82% as singletons. The V gene is TRBV29-1, the J gene TRBJ1-2; the D is unclear. Sequencing was performed on peripheral blood. The TCR comes from a woman aged 70-85 years with acute or convalescent COVID-19. The CDR3 reads CSVEEVGVGRMGYGYTF. In DNA form, the CDR3 reads TGCAGCGTTGAAGAAGTTGGGGTGGGGAGAATGGGCTATGGCTACACCTTC.